The clone carrying this TCR beta chain has a count of ten or more. As yet, its antigen is unknown. This clone may be a read error of a much larger clone one base away. Original methodology: Sample-level TCR yields exhibited a median of 95,638, with a range of about 20,000 to 750,000. TCRdb itself ran the RACE reads through MiXCR, one entry per CDR3 protein. TCRdb assigned the V and J calls; the authors' analysis was not used. The data contain about 40,000 distinct CDR3 sequences, roughly 3.3% of them singletons. The CDR3 is made up of 10 amino acids. The data were taken from a study of human T cells and chemical hapten exposure. About the research overall: Alopecia areata, totalis or universalis affected patients, mainly female.

General study results and limits: Expanded TCRs made up significantly more big CDR3 similarity clusters than controls did.

Time point described: patch test 2, 6 weeks after DPC sensitization. Documented treatment: therapeutic diphenylcyclopropenone sensitization with weekly scalp DPC. People who gave samples had alopecia, were 18 to 70 years old, and were suitable for DPC. The chain has TRBV21-1 and TRBJ2-5. TRBV21-1 is annotated as a pseudogene. The specimen was whole blood, collected in connection with sensitization to the hapten diphenylcyclopropenone (DPC). This clonotype originated in a man aged 40-49 years with alopecia areata. Some clones in this sample may be carry-over from other donors' samples. The CDR3: CASIQETQYF. CDR3 DNA sequence: TGTGCCAGCATCCAAGAGACCCAGTACTTC.